Reported below is one TCR beta chain. Antigen: not known. Every subset had its genomic DNA shared out evenly among several immunoSEQ plates. Sequenced by immunoSEQ multiplex PCR; TCRdb stores in-frame clones only, minus some. The sample yields about 1 million clones, more than 60% seen once. This sample stems from a study of shared clonotypes between healthy human individuals. Study results and caveats: Deeper or shallower sequencing was expected to change how clonotypes are shared among donors.

Germline CDR1 SGHAT, CDR2 FQNNGV. V was shortened by 4 bases and J by 5 bases, with 14 bases between the two germline ends. The CDR3 totals 14 residues. In the CD4+ fraction, cells were divided into CD45RA+ naive and CD45RA-negative memory subsets. Specimen: memory CD4+ T cells sorted from blood. The sample's subset: CD45RA-negative fraction. This chain connects TRBV11-2 to TRBJ2-5, with D unclear. The TCR originated in a young man in good health. The CDR3 is CASSSGPGGETQYF. Written as DNA, the CDR3 is TGTGCCAGCAGCTCCGGGCCCGGTGGGGAGACCCAGTACTTC.